Sequencing of this TCR beta chain was carried out in a study of response to subunit inactivated influenza vaccine. The germline V gene has CDR1 MDHEN and CDR2 SYDVKM. Trimming at V came to 10 bases and at J to 7 bases, leaving 11 bases not matched to a gene. The CDR3 runs to 14 residues. About this clonotype itself: Its antigen is unknown.

One entry per CDR3 protein results from TCRdb running MiXCR on the RT-PCR reads. The sample records 490,000 or so distinct CDR3 sequences, less than 8% being singletons. Study-wide findings and caveats: The authors suggested that every seasonal influenza vaccination recruits few new T cells.

The receptor comes from a man in his fifties or sixties who received an inactivated influenza vaccine. The source material was PBMCs from blood, sampled about 24 months after vaccination. This sequence joins TRBV28 and TRBJ1-5; 9 bases line up with TRBD1. CDR3 in amino acids: CATHRDREGQPQHF. The CDR3 DNA sequence: TGTGCCACACACCGGGACAGGGAAGGACAGCCCCAGCATTTT. The entire variable domain, with the rest obtained from reference TRBV28 and TRBJ1-5, is as follows: DVKVTQSSRYLVKRTGEKVFLECVQDMDHENMFWYRQDPGLGLRLIYFSYDVKMKEKGDIPEGYSVSREKKERFSLILESASTNQTSMYLCATHRDREGQPQHFGDGTRLSIL.